The sequence of this TCR beta chain was determined in a study of blood T cells in healthy people across ages. Study outcomes and limitations: Diversity estimates drawn from one million T cells were deemed underestimates. Fewer expanded clones and more diversity marked long-lived versus aged donors.

Trimming cost V 0 bases and J 6 bases; bases outside gene matches: 9. The CDR3 totals 16 residues. Germline values: CDR1 DFQATT, CDR2 SNEGSKA (reference sequence). As regards this clonotype: The target antigen is unknown.

The authors drew approximately 9 milliliters of peripheral blood from each donor. A sample-barcoded 5' primer and a J-beta primer mix were used in a second PCR of about 7 to 12 cycles. Researchers report that each sample yielded at least 2.5 million CDR3-containing paired-end reads. A single record per CDR3 protein comes from TCRdb applying MiXCR to the 5' RACE reads. The table shows about 800,000 distinct CDR3 sequences, with about half occurring only once. Material for sequencing was blood. V usage is TRBV20-1 and J usage is TRBJ2-1; 9 bases are a match to TRBD2. The TCR sequence derives from a man older than 75 in good health. CDR3 residues: CSARDKREVFPNEQFF. The CDR3 DNA is TGCAGTGCTAGAGACAAGCGGGAGGTGTTTCCCAATGAGCAGTTCTTC.